This TCR beta chain comes out of a study of blood T cell repertoires in COVID-19. Whole-study context: Researchers got acute and convalescent COVID-19 samples from the United States, Italy and Spain. T cells, B-cell-depleted T cells, or PBMCs supplied cDNA or gDNA.

The CDR3 spans 16 residues. Trimming took 7 bases from V and 0 from J, leaving 17 bases between them. CDR1 LGHNA and CDR2 YNFKEQ come from the germline V gene. Original data processing: How many nucleated cells were present was estimated from reference gene primer amplification. Only in-frame clones appear in the TCRdb table, and some are missing; sequencing was by immunoSEQ multiplex PCR. That table furnishes V, J and clone size, whereas the DNA furnished D and trimming. This sample carries about 69,000 clones, over 75% of them seen once, and the ten largest clones take around 2.9%. The source of this sequence is a man at least 80 years old with acute or convalescent COVID-19. Sequencing was carried out using peripheral blood. The chain has TRBV4-2 and TRBJ2-3; a weak D match, TRBD2 (6 bases). The chain's CDR3 is CASNPTAGYSTDTQYF. CDR3 bases: TGTGCCAGCAACCCCACGGCGGGATATAGCACAGATACGCAGTATTTT.